The clone carrying this T cell receptor beta chain was observed at least ten times. No antigen is known for it. This CDR3 is 15 amino acids long. The V and J ends lost 3 bases and 1 base respectively, with 11 bases between them. Absence of ophthalmopathy progression within 18 months defined stable Graves' hyperthyroidism. With a duration under 2 months, the hyperthyroidism was newly diagnosed in patients aged 18 to 65. This record belongs to a study of T cells in Graves' hyperthyroidism and ophthalmopathy. Overall study results and limits: Blood shared most expanded thyroid clonotypes above 0.001.

Amplification yielded TCR beta CDR3 regions, with RNA transcripts as the source. The study used the HTBI primer set for a first-round RT-PCR of the TCR CDR3. MiXCR, applied by TCRdb to the multiplex PCR reads, yields one record per CDR3 protein. The table lists about 560,000 distinct CDR3 sequences, roughly 14% of them singletons, with about 7% in the top ten. This TCR was sampled from a woman in her twenties or thirties with Graves' hyperthyroidism. This chain connects TRBV12-3 or TRBV12-4 to TRBJ2-3; D remains unclear. The specimen was blood. Here the CDR3 reads CASSFFMAGTDTQYF. The CDR3 nucleotides are TGTGCCAGCAGTTTCTTCATGGCTGGCACAGATACGCAGTATTTT.